Ten or more counts support the clone carrying this T cell receptor beta chain. What it recognizes is unknown. These data originate in a study of neurological immune-mediated disorders. The CDR3 is 14 residues long. CDR1 is ENHRY, CDR2 SYGVKD, per germline. With 6 bases removed from V and 10 bases from J, the gap between germline ends came to 16 bases. The making of cDNA relied on 5'RACE with 10-nucleotide random UMIs. MiXCR, applied by TCRdb to the 5' RACE reads, yields one record per CDR3 protein. The sample shows around 79,000 distinct CDR3 sequences, 13% to 15% of them seen only once. Study-wide points: Expansion of TCR clones was greatest in HTLV-1-associated myelopathy and smallest in multiple sclerosis, where it fell below that of healthy controls.

Sample: PBMCs. V gene TRBV10-3 combines with J gene TRBJ1-6, with D unresolved. The source is a woman in her 50s in good health. This CDR3 is CAIRVEPSSSPLHF. Written as DNA, the CDR3 is TGTGCCATCAGGGTTGAGCCCTCAAGCTCACCCCTCCACTTT.